This TCR beta chain was found in a study of long-term antiretroviral therapy in people with HIV. Broader study findings: Blood collection from about 2003 to 2018 possibly occurred under older ART regimens. Repertoires looked antigen-experienced, with only a slight naive shift after ART. Diversity rose after ART but stayed below transplant donor controls.

A v3.0 immunoSEQ assay was performed at survey level. The method was immunoSEQ multiplex PCR; TCRdb's version includes in-frame clones alone and lacks a portion of them. The sample holds about 33,000 clones, 97% seen once. Germline loops: CDR1 SQVTM, CDR2 ANQGSEA. V lost 4 bases to trimming and J lost 4 bases, with 35 bases between them. The CDR3 has 20 amino acids. Per donor, at least one pre-ART and at least two post-ART PBMC samples were obtained. In the case of this clone: What it recognizes is unknown.

The chain joins TRBV29-1 to TRBJ2-7, with a tentative D call TRBD2 (6 bases). The specimen was unsorted PBMCs, collected 6.9 years after starting antiretroviral therapy. This TCR was sampled from a man aged 30 to 45 with HIV. CDR3 sequence: CSVVGIADTAEGWARYEQYF. Written as DNA, the CDR3 is TGCAGCGTTGTGGGAATAGCGGATACCGCCGAAGGTTGGGCACGATACGAGCAGTACTTC.